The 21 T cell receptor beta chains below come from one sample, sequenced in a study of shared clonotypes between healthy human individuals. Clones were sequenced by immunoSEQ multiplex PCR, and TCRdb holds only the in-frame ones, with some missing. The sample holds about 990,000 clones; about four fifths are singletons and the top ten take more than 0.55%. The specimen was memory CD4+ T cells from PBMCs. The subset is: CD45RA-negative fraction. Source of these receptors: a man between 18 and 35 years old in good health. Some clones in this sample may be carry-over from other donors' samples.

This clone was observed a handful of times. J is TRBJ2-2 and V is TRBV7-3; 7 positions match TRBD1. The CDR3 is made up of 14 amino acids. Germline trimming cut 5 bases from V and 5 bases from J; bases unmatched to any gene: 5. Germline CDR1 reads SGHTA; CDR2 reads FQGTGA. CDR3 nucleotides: TGTGCCAGCAGCCCAGGGGGTTGGACCGGGGAGCTGTTTTTT. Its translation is CASSPGGWTGELFF.

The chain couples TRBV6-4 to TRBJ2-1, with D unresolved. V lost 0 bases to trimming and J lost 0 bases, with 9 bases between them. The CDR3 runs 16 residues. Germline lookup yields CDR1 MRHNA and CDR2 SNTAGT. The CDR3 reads CASSDSFLSSYNEQFF. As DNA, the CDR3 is TGTGCCAGCAGTGACTCGTTCTTAAGCTCCTACAATGAGCAGTTCTTC.

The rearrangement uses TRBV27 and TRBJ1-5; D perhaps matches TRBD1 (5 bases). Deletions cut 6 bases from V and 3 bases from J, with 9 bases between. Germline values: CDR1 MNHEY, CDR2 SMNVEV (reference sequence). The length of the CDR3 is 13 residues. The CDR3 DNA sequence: TGTGCCAGCAGCAGGGTCCACAATCAGCCCCAGCATTTT. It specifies CASSRVHNQPQHF.

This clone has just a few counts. This chain's CDR3 is CASSQGGSGRASSYNEQFF. In DNA, the CDR3 is TGCGCCAGCAGCCAAGGAGGTAGCGGGAGGGCCAGCTCCTACAATGAGCAGTTCTTC. The V gene is TRBV4-1, the J gene TRBJ2-1; 11 bases fit TRBD2. Germline values: CDR1 MGHRA, CDR2 YSYEKL. This CDR3 spans 19 amino acids. The V and J ends lost 1 base and 0 bases, in that order; junction bases with no gene match: 8.

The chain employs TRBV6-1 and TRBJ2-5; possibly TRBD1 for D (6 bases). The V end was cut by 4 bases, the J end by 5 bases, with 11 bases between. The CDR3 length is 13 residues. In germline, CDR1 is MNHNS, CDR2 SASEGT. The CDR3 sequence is CASSGGRQETQYF. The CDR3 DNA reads TGTGCCAGCAGTGGGGGGCGTCAGGAGACCCAGTACTTC.

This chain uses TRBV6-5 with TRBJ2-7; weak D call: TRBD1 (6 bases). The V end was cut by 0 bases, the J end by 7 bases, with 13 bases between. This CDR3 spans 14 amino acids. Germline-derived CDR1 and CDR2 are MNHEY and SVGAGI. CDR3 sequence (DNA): TGTGCCAGCAGTTACTCGAAGGACAGCCTGGAGCAGTACTTC. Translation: CASSYSKDSLEQYF.

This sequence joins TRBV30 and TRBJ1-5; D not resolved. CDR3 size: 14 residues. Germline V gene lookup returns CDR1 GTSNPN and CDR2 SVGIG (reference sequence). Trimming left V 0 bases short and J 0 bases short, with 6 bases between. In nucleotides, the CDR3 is TGTGCCTGGAGTGTTGTAAATAGCAATCAGCCCCAGCATTTT. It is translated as CAWSVVNSNQPQHF.

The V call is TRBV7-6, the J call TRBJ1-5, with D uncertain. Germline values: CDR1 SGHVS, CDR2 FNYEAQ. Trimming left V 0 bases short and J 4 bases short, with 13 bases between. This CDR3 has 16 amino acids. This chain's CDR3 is CASSLAPGMPNQPQHF. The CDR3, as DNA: TGTGCCAGCAGCTTAGCTCCAGGCATGCCTAATCAGCCCCAGCATTTT.

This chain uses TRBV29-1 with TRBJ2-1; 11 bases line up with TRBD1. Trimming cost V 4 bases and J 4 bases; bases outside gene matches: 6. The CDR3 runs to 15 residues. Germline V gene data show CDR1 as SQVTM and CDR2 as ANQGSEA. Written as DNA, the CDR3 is TGCAGCGTTGCTTTCGGGACAGGGGGGTACAATGAGCAGTTCTTC. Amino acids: CSVAFGTGGYNEQFF.

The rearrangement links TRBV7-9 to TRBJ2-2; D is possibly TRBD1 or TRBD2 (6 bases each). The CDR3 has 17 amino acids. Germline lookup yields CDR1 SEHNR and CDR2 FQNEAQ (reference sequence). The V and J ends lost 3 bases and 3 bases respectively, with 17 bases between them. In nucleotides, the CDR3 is TGTGCCAGCAGCTTCGCCTTCGGGGGCGCGGACACCGGGGAGCTGTTTTTT. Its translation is CASSFAFGGADTGELFF.

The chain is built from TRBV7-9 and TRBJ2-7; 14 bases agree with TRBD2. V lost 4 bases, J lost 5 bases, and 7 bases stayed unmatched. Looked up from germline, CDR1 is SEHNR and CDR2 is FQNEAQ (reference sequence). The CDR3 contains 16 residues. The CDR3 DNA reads TGTGCCAGCAGCTCCGGGACTAGCGGGAGACGGGACGAGCAGTACTTC. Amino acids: CASSSGTSGRRDEQYF.

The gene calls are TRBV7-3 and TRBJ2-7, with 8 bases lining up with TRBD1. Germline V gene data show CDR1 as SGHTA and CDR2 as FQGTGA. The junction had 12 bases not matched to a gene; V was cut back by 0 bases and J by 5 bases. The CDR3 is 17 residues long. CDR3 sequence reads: CASSLTGRRTGSNEQYF. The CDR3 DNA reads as TGTGCCAGCAGCTTAACGGGAAGGAGGACAGGGAGTAACGAGCAGTACTTC.

The CDR3 sequence is CASSQVLAGGRGEQFF. CDR3 DNA sequence: TGTGCCAGCAGCCAAGTATTAGCGGGAGGGCGGGGTGAGCAGTTCTTC. The chain joins TRBV14 to TRBJ2-1; 11 bases agree with TRBD2. The junction had 8 bases not matched to a gene; V was cut back by 1 base and J by 9 bases. Germline-derived CDR1 and CDR2 are SGHDN and FVKESK. CDR3 length: 16 amino acids.

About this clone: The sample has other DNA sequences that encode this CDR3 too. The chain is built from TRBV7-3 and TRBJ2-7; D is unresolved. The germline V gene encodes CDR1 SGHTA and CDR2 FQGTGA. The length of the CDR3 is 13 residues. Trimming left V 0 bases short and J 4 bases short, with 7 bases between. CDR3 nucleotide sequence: TGTGCCAGCAGCTTAACCCGAGAATACGAGCAGTACTTC. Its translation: CASSLTREYEQYF. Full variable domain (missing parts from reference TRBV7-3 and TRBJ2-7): GAGVSQTPSNKVTEKGKYVELRCDPISGHTALYWYRQSLGQGPEFLIYFQGTGAADDSGLPNDRFFAVRPEGSVSTLKIQRTERGDSAVYLCASSLTREYEQYFGPGTRLTVT.

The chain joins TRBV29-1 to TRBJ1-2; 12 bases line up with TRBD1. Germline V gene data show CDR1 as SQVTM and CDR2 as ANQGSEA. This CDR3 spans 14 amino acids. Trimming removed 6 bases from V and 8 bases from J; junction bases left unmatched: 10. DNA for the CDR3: TGCAGCGTCACCGGGACAGGGGGCGGTGGGGGCTACACCTTC. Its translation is CSVTGTGGGGGYTF.

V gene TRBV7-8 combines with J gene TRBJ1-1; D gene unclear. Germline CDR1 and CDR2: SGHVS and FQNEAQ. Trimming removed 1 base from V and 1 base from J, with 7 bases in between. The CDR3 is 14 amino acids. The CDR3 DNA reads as TGTGCCAGCAGCTTAGTGGCGCCGAACACTGAAGCTTTCTTT. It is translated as CASSLVAPNTEAFF. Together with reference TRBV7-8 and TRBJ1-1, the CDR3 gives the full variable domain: GAGVSQSPRYKVAKRGQDVALRCDPISGHVSLFWYQQALGQGPEFLTYFQNEAQLDKSGLPSDRFFAERPEGSVSTLKIQRTQQEDSAVYLCASSLVAPNTEAFFGQGTRLTVV.

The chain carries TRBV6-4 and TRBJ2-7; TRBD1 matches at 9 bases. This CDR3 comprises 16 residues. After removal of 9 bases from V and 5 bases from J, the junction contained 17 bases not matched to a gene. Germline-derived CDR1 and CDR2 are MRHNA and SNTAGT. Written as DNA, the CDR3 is TGTGCCAGGACCTCCGGGACAGGGAATTTCTGGGACGAGCAGTACTTC. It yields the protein CARTSGTGNFWDEQYF.

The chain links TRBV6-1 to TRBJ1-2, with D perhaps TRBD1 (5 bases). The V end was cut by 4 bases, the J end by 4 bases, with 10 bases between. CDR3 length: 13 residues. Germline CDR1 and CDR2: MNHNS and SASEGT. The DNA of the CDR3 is TGTGCCAGCAGTGTTTCGCAGGGCTATGGCTACACCTTC. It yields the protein CASSVSQGYGYTF.

The CDR3 reads CASSLTSGTNEQYF. The CDR3 DNA reads as TGCGCCAGCAGCTTAACTAGCGGGACCAACGAGCAGTACTTC. The chain joins TRBV5-1 to TRBJ2-7, with 10 bases that match TRBD2. This CDR3 has 14 residues. Germline assignment: CDR1 SGHRS and CDR2 YFSETQ. Losses at the gene ends were 2 bases for V and 5 bases for J; bases not matched to a gene: 4.

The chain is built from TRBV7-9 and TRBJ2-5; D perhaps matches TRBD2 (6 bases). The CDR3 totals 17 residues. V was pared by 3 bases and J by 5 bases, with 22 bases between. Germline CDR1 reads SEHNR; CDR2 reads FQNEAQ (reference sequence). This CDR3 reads CASSLGALGSGGETQYF. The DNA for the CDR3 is TGTGCCAGCAGCTTGGGTGCCCTTGGGTCCGGGGGTGAGACCCAGTACTTC.

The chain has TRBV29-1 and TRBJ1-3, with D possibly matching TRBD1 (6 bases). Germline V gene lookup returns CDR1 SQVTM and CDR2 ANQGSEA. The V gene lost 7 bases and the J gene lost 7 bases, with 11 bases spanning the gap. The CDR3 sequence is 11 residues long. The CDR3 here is CSGQVWNTIYF. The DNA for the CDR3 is TGCAGCGGACAGGTTTGGAACACCATATATTTT.